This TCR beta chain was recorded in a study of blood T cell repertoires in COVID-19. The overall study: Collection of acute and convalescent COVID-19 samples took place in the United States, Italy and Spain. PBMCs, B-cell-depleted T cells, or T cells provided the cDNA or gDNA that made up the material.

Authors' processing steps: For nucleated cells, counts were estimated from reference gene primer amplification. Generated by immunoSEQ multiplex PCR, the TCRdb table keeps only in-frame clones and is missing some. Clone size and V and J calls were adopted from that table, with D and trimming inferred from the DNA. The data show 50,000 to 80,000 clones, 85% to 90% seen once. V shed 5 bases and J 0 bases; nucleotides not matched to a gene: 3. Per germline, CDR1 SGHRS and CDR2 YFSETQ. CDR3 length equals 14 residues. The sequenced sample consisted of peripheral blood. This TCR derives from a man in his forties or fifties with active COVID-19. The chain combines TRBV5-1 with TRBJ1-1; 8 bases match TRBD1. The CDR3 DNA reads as TGCGCCAGCAGTGGGGGACAGGTGAACACTGAAGCTTTCTTT. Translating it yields CASSGGQVNTEAFF.